This T cell receptor beta chain was profiled in a study of shared clonotypes between healthy human individuals (dated by TCRdb to the early 2020s). Study-level background: Two women and a few men aged 18 to 49 years were included in the cohort. For each donor, CD4 naive and CD4 memory were each run on three plates, CD8 naive on two plates, and CD8 memory on one plate. To estimate repertoire size and how much clonotype sharing occurs between individuals, the study deeply sequenced the blood TCR repertoires of five healthy adults. To increase sequencing depth and limit assay-specific biases, TCR repertoire library preparation and sequencing were carried out by different laboratories using diverse techniques. Between about 0.94 and 8.9 billion PBMCs per donor were obtained by leukapheresis.

This clone was detected only a few times. What antigen it recognizes has not been identified. Base qualities are not provided; no much larger clone lies one nucleotide away. Using the deep immunoSEQ assay, TCR CDR3 regions were amplified from genomic DNA by multiplex PCR. Extracted genomic DNA from each cell subset was spread evenly across all wells of several immunoSEQ 96-well plates, with each plate serving as a replicate. Each replicate PCR for sorted subsets received approximately 220 ng genomic DNA, equal to some 32,000 T cell genomes. Purified libraries were measured with a Qubit 3.0 fluorometer, size-checked on a Bioanalyzer 2100, and measured again with the KAPA Library Quantification kit. Each immunoSEQ 96-well plate was sequenced on its own single-read 150-cycle Illumina NextSeq 550 flow cell. On the authors' methods: Because the immunoSEQ output held only junctional sequences and lacked quality scores, the filtering could not match the filtering applied to full-length reads. To assign V/J genes and CDR3, sequences were annotated against IMGT germline references using PyIR, a Python wrapper for IgBLAST v1.9. Any read was removed if the V/J assignment was weak (E-value above 1e-6), the CDR3 was missing, or the read contained stop codons, out-of-frame junctions, or ambiguous translated residues. V3J clonotypes were defined as sequences sharing the same inferred V gene, J gene, and CDR3 amino acid sequence. Percentage overlap between repertoires was calculated by dividing the number of shared unique clonotypes by the size of the smaller repertoire. RTK rarefaction, the Chao1 estimator, and Recon v2.1 estimates of unobserved clonotypes were used to assess repertoire richness. OLGA was used to compute generation probabilities for all TCRbeta clonotypes that the gDNA method yielded from a few donors. Held by TCRdb, this immuneACCESS table contains in-frame sequences only and omits some clones. Under half of the omission traces to an unresolved V gene where checked; the cause of the rest is unknown. V, J and clone size are taken as reported in that table, and D and trimming were inferred from the DNA itself. Counted in this sample were over a million clones; approximately 78% of them appeared once. The ten largest clonotypes hold under 0.6% of the sample.

The investigation overall reported the following: Sampling was limited to blood, and TCR repertoires in tissue likely differ from TCR repertoires in blood. The genetic and exposure-history diversity represented was limited by the small number of donors. Clonotypes shared by all four sorted-subset donors showed higher generation probabilities than non-shared clonotypes. Larger estimated clonotype richness was generally found for naive subsets than for memory subsets. Sharing across several donors was observed for approximately 5% of naive CD4, 3% to 4% of naive CD8, 2% to 2.5% of memory CD4, and about 0.38% of memory CD8 clonotypes. Based on pairwise subsampling, the degree of clonotype sharing among donors was expected to be affected by sequencing depth. Rarefaction of sorted-subset datasets indicated incomplete sequencing despite the large sequencing depth.

The donors were healthy, HIV-negative adults with no recently reported acute infections or vaccinations. Every donor was a Caucasian adult residing in Nashville, Tennessee, USA. Magnetic negative selection was used to enrich CD4+ T cells, after which naive cells were positively selected on CD45RA and the negative fraction became the memory subset. Blood was obtained by leukapheresis, after which PBMCs were separated by Ficoll-Histopaque density gradient centrifugation and cryopreserved in liquid nitrogen vapor phase. Analytical flow cytometry was used to check the purity and quantity of each magnetically sorted T cell population. Genomic DNA was isolated from every sorted fraction and measured by UV absorbance on a Nanodrop 2000c. Sample: memory CD4+ T cells from PBMCs. The meaning of the sample's cell subset or site label: CD45RA-negative fraction. The receptor's source is a man between 18 and 35 years old in good health. Some clones in this sample may be carry-over from other donors' samples.

The bases read TGTGCCAGCAGTTTTCTAAGGGGCGGGAATAGAGATGAGCAGTTCTTC. Translated, this is CASSFLRGGNRDEQFF. The chain is made from TRBV28 and TRBJ2-1; 6 matching bases give a weak D call of TRBD2. V and J lose 3 bases and 8 bases, and a span of 20 bases separates them. The germline V gene specifies MDHEN as CDR1 and SYDVKM as CDR2. The CDR3 starts with the cysteine, ends with the phenylalanine, and has 16 residues. The sequence is cut down to CDR3 DNA, 48 bases in frame from base 1. Supplemented by the reference TRBV28 and TRBJ2-1 proteins around the CDR3, the complete variable domain is DVKVTQSSRYLVKRTGEKVFLECVQDMDHENMFWYRQDPGLGLRLIYFSYDVKMKEKGDIPEGYSVSREKKERFSLILESASTNQTSMYLCASSFLRGGNRDEQFFGPGTRLTVL.